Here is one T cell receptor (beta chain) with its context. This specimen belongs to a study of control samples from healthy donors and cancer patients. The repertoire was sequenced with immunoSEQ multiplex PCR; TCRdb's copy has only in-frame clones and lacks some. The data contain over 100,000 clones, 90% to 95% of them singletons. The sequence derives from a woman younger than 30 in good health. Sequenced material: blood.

CDR3 residues: CASKQGPTGELFF. DNA of the CDR3: TGTGCCAGTAAACAGGGGCCTACCGGGGAGCTGTTTTTT. The gene calls are TRBV19 and TRBJ2-2; TRBD1 matches at 7 bases. The germline CDR1 and CDR2 sequences are LNHDA and SQIVND (reference sequence). Trimming removed 7 bases from V and 5 bases from J; junction bases left unmatched: 4. The CDR3 extends over 13 amino acids.